This T cell receptor (beta chain) is drawn from a study of shared clonotypes between healthy human individuals. Study-wide results and limits: In general, naive subsets displayed greater estimated richness than memory subsets did.

CDR1 is GTSNPN, CDR2 SVGIG, per germline (reference sequence). V lost 1 base, J lost 2 bases, and 13 bases lay in between. The CDR3 contains 15 residues. The naive CD8 population came from CD45RO-negative cells selected for CCR7, without terminally differentiated effector memory CD45RA+ cells. In the original processing: Junction-only sequences without quality scores were provided by ImmunoSEQ, so filtering was different. Libraries were prepared by immunoSEQ multiplex PCR; TCRdb keeps only in-frame clonotypes and omits some of them. From that table come the V and J calls and clone size; the DNA was used to work out D and trimming. Of 1.5 million to 2.5 million clones in the sample, roughly 94% were seen once. Notes on this clone: The antigen is not known.

The sequencing sample was made of naive CD8+ T cells sorted from blood. The chain recombines TRBV30 with TRBJ2-3; D might be TRBD2 (6 bases). The sequence came from a man aged 18 to 35 in good health. CDR3 sequence: CAWSDLAGFTDTQYF. The CDR3 DNA reads as TGTGCCTGGAGTGACTTGGCGGGATTCACAGATACGCAGTATTTT.